This entry features one T cell receptor beta chain sequence. Survey-level TCR beta sequencing used the immunoSEQ assay. Only in-frame clones appear in the TCRdb table, and some are missing; sequencing was by immunoSEQ multiplex PCR. The table lists under 55,000 clones, 85% to 95% of them singletons, with about 10% in the top ten. This CDR3 contains 17 residues. Trimming at V came to 11 bases and at J to 6 bases, leaving 21 bases not matched to a gene. CDR1 is ENHRY and CDR2 is SYGVKD in the germline V gene. The chain employs TRBV10-3 and TRBJ2-7, with 11 bases lining up with TRBD1. Sample: PBMCs. The sequence was obtained from a man aged 40-49 years with rheumatoid arthritis. The CDR3 DNA reads as TGTGCCGCCAACAGGGGGGTACAAGGACAGGGGGCTTCCGAGCAGTACTTC. As protein: CAANRGVQGQGASEQYF.